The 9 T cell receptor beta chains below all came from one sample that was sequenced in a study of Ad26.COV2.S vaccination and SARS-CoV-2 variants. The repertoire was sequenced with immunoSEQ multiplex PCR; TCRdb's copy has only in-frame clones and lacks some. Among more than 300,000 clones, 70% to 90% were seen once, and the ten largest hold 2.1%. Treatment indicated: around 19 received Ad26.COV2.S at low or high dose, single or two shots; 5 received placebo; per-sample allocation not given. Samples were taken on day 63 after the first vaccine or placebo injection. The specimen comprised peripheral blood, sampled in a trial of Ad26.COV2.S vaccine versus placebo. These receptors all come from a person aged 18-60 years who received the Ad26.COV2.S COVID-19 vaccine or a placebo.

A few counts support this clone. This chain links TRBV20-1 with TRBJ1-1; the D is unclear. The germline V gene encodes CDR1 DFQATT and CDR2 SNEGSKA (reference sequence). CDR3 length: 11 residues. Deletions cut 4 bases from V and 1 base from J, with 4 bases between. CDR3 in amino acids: CSAKKNTEAFF. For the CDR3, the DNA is TGCAGTGCTAAAAAGAACACTGAAGCTTTCTTT.

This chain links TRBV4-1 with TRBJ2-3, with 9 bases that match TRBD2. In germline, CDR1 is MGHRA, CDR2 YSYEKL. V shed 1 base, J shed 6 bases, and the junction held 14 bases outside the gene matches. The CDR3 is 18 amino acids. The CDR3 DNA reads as TGCGCCAGCAGCCAAGTGTACCAAGCGGGGGGCGCGGGGGATACGCAGTATTTT. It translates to CASSQVYQAGGAGDTQYF.

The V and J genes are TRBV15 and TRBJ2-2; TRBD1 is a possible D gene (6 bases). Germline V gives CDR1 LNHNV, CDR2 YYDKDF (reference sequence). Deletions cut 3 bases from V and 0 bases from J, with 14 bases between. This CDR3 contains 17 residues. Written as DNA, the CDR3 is TGTGCCACCAGCAGCCGCCGCGGACAGCCGAACACCGGGGAGCTGTTTTTT. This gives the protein CATSSRRGQPNTGELFF.

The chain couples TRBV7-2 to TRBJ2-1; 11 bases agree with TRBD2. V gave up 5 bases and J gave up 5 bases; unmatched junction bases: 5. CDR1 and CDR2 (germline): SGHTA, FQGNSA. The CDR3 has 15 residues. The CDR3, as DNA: TGTGCCAGCAGCCCAGAGACTAGCGGGGACAATGAGCAGTTCTTC. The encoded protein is CASSPETSGDNEQFF.

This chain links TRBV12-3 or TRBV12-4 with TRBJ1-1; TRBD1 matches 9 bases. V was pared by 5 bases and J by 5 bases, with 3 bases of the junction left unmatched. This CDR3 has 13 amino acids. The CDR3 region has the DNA TGTGCCAGCAGTGGACAGGGGTGGACTGAAGCTTTCTTT. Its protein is CASSGQGWTEAFF.

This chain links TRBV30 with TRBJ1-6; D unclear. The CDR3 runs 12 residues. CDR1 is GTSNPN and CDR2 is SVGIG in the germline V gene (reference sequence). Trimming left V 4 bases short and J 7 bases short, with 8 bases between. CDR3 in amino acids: CAWNRVNSPLHF. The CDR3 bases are TGTGCCTGGAATAGGGTAAATTCACCCCTCCACTTT. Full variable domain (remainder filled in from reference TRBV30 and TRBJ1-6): SQTIHQWPATLVQPVGSPLSLECTVEGTSNPNLYWYRQAAGRGLQLLFYSVGIGQISSEVPQNLSASRPQDRQFILSSKKLLLSDSGFYLCAWNRVNSPLHFGNGTRLTVT.

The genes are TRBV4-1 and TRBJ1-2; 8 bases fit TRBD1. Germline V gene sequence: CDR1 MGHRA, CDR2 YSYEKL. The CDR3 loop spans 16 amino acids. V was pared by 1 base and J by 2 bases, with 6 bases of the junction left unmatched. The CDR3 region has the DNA TGCGCCAGCAGCCAAGTCGTAGGGACAGGAAACTATGGCTACACCTTC. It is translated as CASSQVVGTGNYGYTF.

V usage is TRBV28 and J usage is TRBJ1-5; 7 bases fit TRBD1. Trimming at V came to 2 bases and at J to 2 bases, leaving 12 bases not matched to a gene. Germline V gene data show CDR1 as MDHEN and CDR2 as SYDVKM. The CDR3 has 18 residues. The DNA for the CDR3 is TGTGCCAGCAGTTTAACAGGGGTGTCTGGTTTCGGCAATCAGCCCCAGCATTTT. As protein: CASSLTGVSGFGNQPQHF. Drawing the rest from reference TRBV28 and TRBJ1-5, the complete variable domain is DVKVTQSSRYLVKRTGEKVFLECVQDMDHENMFWYRQDPGLGLRLIYFSYDVKMKEKGDIPEGYSVSREKKERFSLILESASTNQTSMYLCASSLTGVSGFGNQPQHFGDGTRLSIL.

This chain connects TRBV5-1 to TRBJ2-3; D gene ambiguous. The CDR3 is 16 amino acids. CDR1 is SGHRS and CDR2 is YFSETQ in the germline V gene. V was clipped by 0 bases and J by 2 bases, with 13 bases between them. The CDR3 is CASSLGISLYTDTQYF. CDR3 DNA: TGCGCCAGCAGCTTGGGGATTAGCCTGTACACAGATACGCAGTATTTT.